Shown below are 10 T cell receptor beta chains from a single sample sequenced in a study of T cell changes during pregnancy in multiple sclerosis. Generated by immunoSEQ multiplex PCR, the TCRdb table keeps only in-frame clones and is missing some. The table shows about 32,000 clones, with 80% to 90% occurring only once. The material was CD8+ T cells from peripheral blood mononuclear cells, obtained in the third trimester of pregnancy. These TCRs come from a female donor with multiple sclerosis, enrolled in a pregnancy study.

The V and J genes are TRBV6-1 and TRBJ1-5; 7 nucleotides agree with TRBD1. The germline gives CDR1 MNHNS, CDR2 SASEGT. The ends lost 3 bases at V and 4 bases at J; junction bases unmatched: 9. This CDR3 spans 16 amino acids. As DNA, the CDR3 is TGTGCCAGCAGTGAGGGGAGACAGGGTTTGAATCAGCCCCAGCATTTT. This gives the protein CASSEGRQGLNQPQHF.

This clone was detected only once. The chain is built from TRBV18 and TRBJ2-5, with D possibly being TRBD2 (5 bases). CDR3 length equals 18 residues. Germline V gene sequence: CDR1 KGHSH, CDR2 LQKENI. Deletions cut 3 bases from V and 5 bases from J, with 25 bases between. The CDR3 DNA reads TGTGCCAGCTCACCCAAACCACGGAGGTTTGGAGTCGGGGAGACCCAGTACTTC. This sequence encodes CASSPKPRRFGVGETQYF.

The DNA of the CDR3 is TGTGCCAGCAGCCCCTACGGCGGGGGGAGCAATCAGCCCCAGCATTTT. As protein: CASSPYGGGSNQPQHF. The V call is TRBV7-8, the J call TRBJ1-5, with D tentatively TRBD1 (5 bases). The CDR3 consists of 16 residues. Trimming left V 5 bases short and J 1 base short, with 15 bases between. CDR1 SGHVS and CDR2 FQNEAQ come from the germline V gene.

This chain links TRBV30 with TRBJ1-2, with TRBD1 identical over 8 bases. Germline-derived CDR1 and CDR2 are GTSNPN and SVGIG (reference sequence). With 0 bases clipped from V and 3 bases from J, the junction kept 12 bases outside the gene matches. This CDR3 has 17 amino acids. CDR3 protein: CAWSVRARQGAYYGYTF. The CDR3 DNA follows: TGTGCCTGGAGTGTACGAGCGAGGCAGGGGGCATACTATGGCTACACCTTC.

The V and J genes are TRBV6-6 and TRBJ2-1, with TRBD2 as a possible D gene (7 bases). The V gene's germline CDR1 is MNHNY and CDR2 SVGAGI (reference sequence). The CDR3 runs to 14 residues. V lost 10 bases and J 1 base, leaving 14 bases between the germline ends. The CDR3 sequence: CATGGRESYNEQFF. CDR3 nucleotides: TGTGCCACTGGGGGGCGGGAGTCCTACAATGAGCAGTTCTTC.

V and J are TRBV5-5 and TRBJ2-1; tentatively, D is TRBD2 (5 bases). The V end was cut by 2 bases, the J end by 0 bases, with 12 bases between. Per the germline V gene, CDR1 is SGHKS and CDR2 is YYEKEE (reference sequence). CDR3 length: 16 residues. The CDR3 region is CASSLIAQSSYNEQFF. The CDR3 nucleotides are TGTGCCAGCAGCTTAATAGCGCAGAGCTCCTACAATGAGCAGTTCTTC.

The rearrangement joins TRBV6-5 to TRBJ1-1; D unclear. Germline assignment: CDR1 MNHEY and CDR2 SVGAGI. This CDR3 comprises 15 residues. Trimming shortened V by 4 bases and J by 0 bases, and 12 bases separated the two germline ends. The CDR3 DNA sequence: TGTGCCAGCAGTTTAGGGTCCGGGATGAACACTGAAGCTTTCTTT. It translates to CASSLGSGMNTEAFF.

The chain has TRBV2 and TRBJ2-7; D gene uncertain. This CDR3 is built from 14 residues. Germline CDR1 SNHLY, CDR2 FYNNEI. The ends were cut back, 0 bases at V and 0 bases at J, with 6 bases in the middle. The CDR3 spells CASSEADSSYEQYF. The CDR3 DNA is TGTGCCAGCAGTGAAGCAGATAGCTCCTACGAGCAGTACTTC.

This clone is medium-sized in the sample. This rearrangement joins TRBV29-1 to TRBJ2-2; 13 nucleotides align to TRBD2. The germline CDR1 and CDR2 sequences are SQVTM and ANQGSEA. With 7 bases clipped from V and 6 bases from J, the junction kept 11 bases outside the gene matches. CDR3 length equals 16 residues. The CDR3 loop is CSGLGLAGEAAGELFF. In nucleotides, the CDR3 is TGCAGCGGCCTCGGACTAGCGGGAGAAGCCGCCGGGGAGCTGTTTTTT.

The CDR3 protein is CASSVGWGRNEQFF. The CDR3 DNA follows: TGTGCCAGCAGCGTAGGATGGGGCCGCAATGAGCAGTTCTTC. The chain couples TRBV9 to TRBJ2-1; maybe TRBD1 (5 bases). CDR1 and CDR2 from the germline V gene are SGDLS and YYNGEE. This CDR3 has 14 amino acids. Between the trimmed V and J ends, which lost 0 bases and 6 bases, there was a span of 10 bases.